This T cell receptor beta chain stems from a study of blood T cell repertoires in COVID-19 (dated by TCRdb to about 2020). At the level of the whole study: Collaborator samples came from the United States, Italy and Spain and covered acute and convalescent phases of COVID-19. The prospective study material was composed of cDNA or gDNA derived from T cells, B-cell-depleted T cells, or PBMCs. Subjects who had been exposed to COVID-19, were actively infected with it, or had recovered from it provided the deeply sampled blood TCRbeta repertoires that made up the dataset. The repertoires were released in a freely available public database meant as a resource for research on the immune response to SARS-CoV-2. Samples were obtained from the ongoing ImmuneRACE study (first 160 participants) and from about 1,300 subjects provided by 6 global collaborators. Nearly every sample came with metadata listing a de-identified subject ID, COVID-19 status, age in years and sex. Where available, HLA class I and class II types were taken from metadata supplied by the sample provider and were not determined by assay-based typing. Study-wide findings and limitations: The amount of clinical and demographic metadata varied by source and participant and was provided uncurated.

The junction shows trimming of 4 bases on V and 1 base on J, and the gene matches do not reach 9 bases of it. The CDR3 has 16 amino acids, counting the end cysteine and phenylalanine. Just CDR3 DNA is preserved here, 48 bases in frame from base 1. Taken from the germline V gene (reference sequence), the CDR1 and CDR2 loops are SEHNR and FQNEAQ. Collaborating institutions collected whole blood in K2EDTA tubes following their own protocols. For TCRbeta analysis, collaborators shipped samples as frozen whole blood, isolated PBMCs, or DNA extracted from either of those sample types. The immunoSEQ Assay, a bias-controlled multiplex PCR, was used to amplify TCRbeta CDR3 regions from genomic DNA. The paper's processing steps were these. Nucleated cell counts per sample were estimated from amplification of reference gene primers within the assay. To quantify the absolute abundance of each unique TCRbeta CDR3 rearrangement, sequence reads were collapsed and filtered. For each sample, productive Simpson clonality was calculated as the square root of Simpson's diversity index across productive rearrangements. Drawn from immuneACCESS, this table holds only the in-frame rearrangements with V and J called that TCRdb kept. Clones are partly lost; checked studies trace under half to an unresolved V gene and leave the rest unexplained. V and J calls plus clone size are reproduced from that table; the DNA served to infer D and trimming. Here the sample has fewer than 250,000 clones; less than 90% occur a single time. The ten largest clones represent approximately 1.8% of the sample.

Concerning this clone itself: Its cognate antigen has yet to be identified. Base qualities were left out, and no much larger clone turns up one base away.

The sequence links TRBV7-9 to TRBJ1-1; TRBD1 agrees with 7 junctional bases. The sample comprised peripheral blood. The sequence came from a man between 65 and 79 years old with acute or convalescent COVID-19. Here is the DNA: TGTGCCAGCAGCTCCCTGAAGGGGGCCGGGAACACTGAAGCTTTCTTT. Its amino acids are CASSSLKGAGNTEAFF.